This is a list of T cell receptor beta chains from one sample in a study of control samples from healthy donors and cancer patients. Using immunoSEQ multiplex PCR, the repertoire was profiled, and TCRdb retains in-frame clones only, with some absent. The data contain 40,000 to 55,000 clones, about nine tenths of them seen just once; the ten biggest clones take up 1.6%. The sample taken for sequencing was PBMCs. These TCRs come from a man aged 40-49 years with colorectal cancer. Both conserved end residues are trimmed from each CDR3. D genes are given only for firm matches.

>14|TRBV18|TRBD2
ASSPRLAGATDTQY
>15|TRBV5-1|TRBD2
ASSSRLPGLAPDTQY
>10|TRBV7-9|-
ASSLVEDTQY
>13|TRBV5-1|-
ASSLEGGLTDTQY
>11|TRBV27|-
ASSFIGSRELF
>13|TRBV5-1|TRBD2
ASSFWREGKETQY
>13|TRBV6-2/TRBV6-3|TRBD1
ASSTIQGFPGEAF
>11|TRBV29-1|TRBD2
SVAGTSSYEQY
>10|TRBV10-2|-
ASSPGANVLT
>12|TRBV7-9|TRBD2
ASSPRAGGYEQY
>12|TRBV6-1|-
ASSEGVRGRDQY
>15|TRBV28|TRBD1
ASSNRTGGYSNQPQH
>13|TRBV11-2|-
ASSLMAALTGELF
>15|TRBV7-9|TRBD2
ASSLIGTSGDSYEQY
>13|TRBV10-2|TRBD2
ASRGGTSRTDTQY
>11|TRBV4-2|-
ASSHVASYEQY
>12|TRBV29-1|-
SGGTRSSYNEQF
>12|TRBV19|TRBD1
ASSDRVAARGYT
>13|TRBV28|TRBD1
ASSSLQGANTEAF
>11|TRBV10-3|-
AISGAESASNT
>14|TRBV6-1|-
ASSELRRPNTGELF
>16|TRBV27|TRBD1
ASSPRGQASSYNSPLH
>12|TRBV28|-
ASRLGQNTGELF
>12|TRBV19|TRBD2
ASSRLAGTVEQF
>13|TRBV7-3|TRBD1
ASSLKGTGVQGYT